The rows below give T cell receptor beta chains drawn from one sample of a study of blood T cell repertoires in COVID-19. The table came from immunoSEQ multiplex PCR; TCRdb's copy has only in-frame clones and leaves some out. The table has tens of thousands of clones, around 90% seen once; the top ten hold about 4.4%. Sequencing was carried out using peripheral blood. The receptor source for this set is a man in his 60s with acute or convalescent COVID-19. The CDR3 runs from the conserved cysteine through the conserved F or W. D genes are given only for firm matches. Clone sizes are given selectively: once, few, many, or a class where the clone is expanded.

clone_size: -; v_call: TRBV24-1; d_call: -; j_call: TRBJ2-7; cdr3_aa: CATSDSRGGEQYF; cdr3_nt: TGTGCCACCAGTGATTCGAGAGGAGGGGAGCAGTACTTC
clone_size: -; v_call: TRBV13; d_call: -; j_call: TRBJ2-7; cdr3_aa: CASLSLGTPTYEQYF; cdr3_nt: TGTGCCAGCTTGTCGCTCGGGACTCCTACCTACGAGCAGTACTTC
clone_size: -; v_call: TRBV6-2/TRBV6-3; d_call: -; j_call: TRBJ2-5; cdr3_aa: CASSSRQETQYF; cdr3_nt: TGTGCCAGCAGTTCCCGGCAAGAGACCCAGTACTTC
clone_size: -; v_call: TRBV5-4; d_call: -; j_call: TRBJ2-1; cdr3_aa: CASETPRGEQFF; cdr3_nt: TGTGCCAGCGAAACCCCCAGGGGTGAGCAGTTCTTC
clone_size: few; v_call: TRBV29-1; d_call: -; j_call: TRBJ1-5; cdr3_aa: CSVADGIIGNQPQHF; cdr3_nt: TGCAGCGTTGCGGACGGGATAATAGGCAATCAGCCCCAGCATTTT
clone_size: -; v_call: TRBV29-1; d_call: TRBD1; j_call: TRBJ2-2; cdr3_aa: CSVVTGGFPGELFF; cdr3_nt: TGCAGCGTTGTGACAGGGGGCTTCCCCGGGGAGCTGTTTTTT
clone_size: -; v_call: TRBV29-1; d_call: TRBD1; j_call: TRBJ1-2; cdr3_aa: CSAGDREGHGYTF; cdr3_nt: TGCAGCGCGGGGGACAGAGAAGGGCATGGCTACACCTTC
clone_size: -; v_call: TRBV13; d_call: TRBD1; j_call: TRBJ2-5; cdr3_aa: CASSPADRRQETQYF; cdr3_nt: TGTGCCAGCAGCCCTGCGGACAGGCGCCAAGAGACCCAGTACTTC
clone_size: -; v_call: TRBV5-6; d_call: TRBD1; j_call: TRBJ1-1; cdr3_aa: CASSILGQGRTEAFF; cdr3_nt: TGTGCCAGCAGCATCCTTGGACAGGGAAGAACTGAAGCTTTCTTT
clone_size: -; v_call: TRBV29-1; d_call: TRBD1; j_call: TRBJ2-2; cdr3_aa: CSVDRGRGNTGELFF; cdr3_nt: TGCAGCGTTGACAGGGGGCGAGGGAACACCGGGGAGCTGTTTTTT
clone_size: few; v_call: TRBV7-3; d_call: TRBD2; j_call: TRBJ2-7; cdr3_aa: CASSLAGGRDEQYF; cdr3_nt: TGTGCCAGCAGCTTAGCGGGAGGGCGGGACGAGCAGTACTTC
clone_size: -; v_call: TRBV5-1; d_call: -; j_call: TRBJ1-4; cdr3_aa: CASSSPGNEKLFF; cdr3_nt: TGCGCCAGCAGCTCACCCGGGAATGAAAAACTGTTTTTT
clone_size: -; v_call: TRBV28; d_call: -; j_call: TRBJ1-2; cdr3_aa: CASSRQGYYGYTF; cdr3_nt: TGTGCCAGCAGTCGCCAGGGTTACTATGGCTACACCTTC
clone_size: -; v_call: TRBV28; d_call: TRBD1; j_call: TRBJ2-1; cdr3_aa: CASSLLTGQSWAFF; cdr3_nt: TGTGCCAGCAGCCTTTTGACAGGGCAAAGTTGGGCGTTCTTC
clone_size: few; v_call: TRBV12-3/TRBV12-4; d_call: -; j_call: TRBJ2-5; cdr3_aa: CAGIKDRETQYF; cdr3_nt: TGTGCCGGAATAAAGGACAGAGAGACCCAGTACTTC
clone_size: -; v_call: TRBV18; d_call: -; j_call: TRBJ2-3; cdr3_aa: CASSLADSPTDTQYF; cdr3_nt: TGTGCCAGCTCACTAGCGGACTCACCCACAGATACGCAGTATTTT
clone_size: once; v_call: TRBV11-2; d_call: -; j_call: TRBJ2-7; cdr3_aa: CASSGQVEQYF; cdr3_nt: TGTGCCAGCAGCGGTCAGGTGGAGCAGTACTTC